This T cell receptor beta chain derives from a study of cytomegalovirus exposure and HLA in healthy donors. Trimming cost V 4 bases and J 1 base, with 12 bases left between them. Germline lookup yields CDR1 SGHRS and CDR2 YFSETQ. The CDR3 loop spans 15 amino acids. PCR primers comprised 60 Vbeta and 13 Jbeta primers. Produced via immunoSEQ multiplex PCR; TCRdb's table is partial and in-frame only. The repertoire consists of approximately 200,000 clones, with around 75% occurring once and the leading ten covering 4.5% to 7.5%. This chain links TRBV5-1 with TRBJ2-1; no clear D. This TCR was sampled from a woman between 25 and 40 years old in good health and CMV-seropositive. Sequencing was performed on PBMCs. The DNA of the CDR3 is TGCGCCAGCAGCCCGGCGGCCACTTCCTACAATGAGCAGTTCTTC. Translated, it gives CASSPAATSYNEQFF.